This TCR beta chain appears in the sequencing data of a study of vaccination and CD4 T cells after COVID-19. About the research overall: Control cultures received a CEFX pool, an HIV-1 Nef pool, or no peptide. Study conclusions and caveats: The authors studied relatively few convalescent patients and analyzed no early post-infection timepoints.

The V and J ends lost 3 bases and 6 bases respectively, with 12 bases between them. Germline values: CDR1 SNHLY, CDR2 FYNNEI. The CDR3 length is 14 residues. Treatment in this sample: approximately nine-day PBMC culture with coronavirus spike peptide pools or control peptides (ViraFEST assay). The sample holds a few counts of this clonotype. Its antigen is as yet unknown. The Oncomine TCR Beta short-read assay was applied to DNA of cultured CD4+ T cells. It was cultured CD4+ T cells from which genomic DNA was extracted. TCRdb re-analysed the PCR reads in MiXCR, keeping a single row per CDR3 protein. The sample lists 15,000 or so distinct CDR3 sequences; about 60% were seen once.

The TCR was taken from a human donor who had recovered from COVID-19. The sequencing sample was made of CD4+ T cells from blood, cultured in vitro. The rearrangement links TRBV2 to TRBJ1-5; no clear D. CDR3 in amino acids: CASSETSGIQPQHF. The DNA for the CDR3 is TGTGCCAGCAGTGAGACGTCGGGGATTCAGCCCCAGCATTTT.